This T cell receptor beta chain was sequenced during a study of blood T cell repertoires in COVID-19. Whole-study context: The United States, Italy and Spain were the sources of the acute and convalescent COVID-19 samples. T cells, B-cell-depleted T cells, or PBMCs supplied cDNA or gDNA.

CDR1 and CDR2 from the germline V gene are SGHKS and YYEKEE (reference sequence). V lost 2 bases and J lost 7, with 4 bases in between. The CDR3 is 11 residues long. TCRdb's copy holds only in-frame clones and misses some; the assay was immunoSEQ multiplex PCR. The sample gives around 200,000 clones, approximately 92% of which show up once; under 2.5% is in the top ten. Participants, roughly 18 to 90 years old, spanned around 26 US areas. Participants' own reports of clinical history determined their cohort assignment. Sequences were obtained from PBMCs or T cells enriched from blood (not recorded which). The sequence derives from a woman in her forties with acute COVID-19. The chain employs TRBV5-5 and TRBJ2-1; D unclear. The CDR3 region is CASSLANEQFF. CDR3 nucleotide sequence: TGTGCCAGCAGCTTAGCGAATGAGCAGTTCTTC.